This TCR beta chain was observed in a study of blood T cell repertoires in COVID-19. This clone was recorded once. Germline assignment: CDR1 MDHEN and CDR2 SYDVKM. There are 16 residues in the CDR3. The V gene end was trimmed by 7 bases and the J gene end by 7 bases; junction bases not matched to a gene: 15. TCRdb keeps only in-frame clones here, not all; method: immunoSEQ multiplex PCR. The sample carries some 270,000 clones, 75% to 90% recorded once. Those designated as exposed participants met a COVID-19 case within 2 weeks before study entry. Sequencing used PBMCs or T cells enriched from blood (not recorded which). The chain employs TRBV28 and TRBJ1-5, with 8 bases fitting TRBD1. The TCR originated in a woman aged 35 to 49 who had been exposed to COVID-19. The CDR3 protein is CASTTTPGGLGQPQHF. Written as DNA, the CDR3 is TGTGCCAGCACCACCACCCCAGGGGGCCTCGGGCAGCCCCAGCATTTT.